The clone carrying this T cell receptor beta chain was counted ten times or more. What it binds is not known. Every sample yielded at least 6.5 million isolated PBMCs. This sample was taken from a study of blood T cells in healthy people across ages. The study, taken as a whole, reports: Long-lived donors exceeded aged donors in naive CD4+ cells and diversity.

It was with a sample-barcoded 5' primer and a J-beta primer mix that a second PCR of roughly 7 to 12 cycles was run. A 12-random-nucleotide template-switch adaptor tagged each cDNA molecule. TCRdb re-derived calls from the 5' RACE reads in MiXCR, one entry per CDR3 protein. The sample lists about 620,000 distinct CDR3 sequences, over 40% occurring once. The sequence was obtained from a woman aged 80 or over in good health. Material: blood.

The CDR3 protein is CASTPWGSSYNEQFF. The CDR3 bases are TGTGCCAGCACCCCCTGGGGGAGCTCCTACAATGAGCAGTTCTTC. The rearrangement uses TRBV7-2 and TRBJ2-1; perhaps D is TRBD1 or TRBD2 (5 bases each). V was shortened by 7 bases and J by 0 bases, with 13 bases between the two germline ends. The CDR3 is 15 residues long. The germline CDR1 and CDR2 sequences are SGHTA and FQGNSA.